The 32 T cell receptor beta chains below all came from one sample that was sequenced in a study of blood T cell repertoires in COVID-19. Profiling relied on immunoSEQ multiplex PCR, and the TCRdb table lists in-frame clones only, not all of them. This table has 150,000 to 200,000 clones, around four fifths appearing once. The specimen sequenced was peripheral blood. Every receptor here comes from a woman over 75 with COVID-19, enrolled during active disease.

This clone was observed a handful of times. V gene TRBV5-1 combines with J gene TRBJ1-5; the match to TRBD1 covers 10 bases. V trimming: 0 bases; J trimming: 2 bases; junction bases outside the gene matches: 2. Germline-derived CDR1 and CDR2 are SGHRS and YFSETQ. This CDR3 is 16 amino acids long. DNA of the CDR3: TGCGCCAGCAGCTTGGTTGGGACAGGGGGCAATCAGCCCCAGCATTTT. Translated, it gives CASSLVGTGGNQPQHF.

The V gene is TRBV27, the J gene TRBJ1-5; no reliable D call. The germline V gene has CDR1 MNHEY and CDR2 SMNVEV (reference sequence). Trimming took 3 bases from V and 3 from J, leaving 15 bases between them. The CDR3 spans 16 residues. The CDR3 coding sequence is TGTGCCAGCAGTTTTGGCGACCCCAGGCTCAATCAGCCCCAGCATTTT. This codes for CASSFGDPRLNQPQHF.

This clone was detected only once. DNA for the CDR3: TGTGCCAGCAGCCAAGAGGGGGGATTGAACACTGAAGCTTTCTTT. It yields the protein CASSQEGGLNTEAFF. The rearrangement links TRBV3-1 (or the pseudogene TRBV3-2) to TRBJ1-1; TRBD1 might be the D (5 bases). Germline CDR1 reads LGHDT; CDR2 reads YNNKEL (reference sequence). The CDR3 runs 15 residues. Trimming removed 0 bases at V and 0 bases at J, with 8 bases between.

This chain uses TRBV7-8 with TRBJ2-7, with a possible D match to TRBD2 (5 bases). Germline lookup yields CDR1 SGHVS and CDR2 FQNEAQ. The CDR3 covers 14 residues. Trimming stripped 2 bases from V and 2 bases from J, with 10 bases between. CDR3 residues: CASSLFGETYEQYF. The CDR3 bases are TGTGCCAGCAGCTTATTCGGGGAAACCTACGAGCAGTACTTC.

V is TRBV28 and J is TRBJ1-5; D is undetermined. This CDR3 is 12 amino acids long. V shed 1 base and J shed 5 bases, with 3 bases lying between them. Per germline, CDR1 MDHEN and CDR2 SYDVKM. The chain's CDR3 is CASSLSDQPQHF. Here the CDR3 DNA reads TGTGCCAGCAGTTTATCTGATCAGCCCCAGCATTTT.

The gene calls are TRBV7-2 and TRBJ2-5; D remains ambiguous. Trimming shortened V by 5 bases and J by 2 bases, and 18 bases separated the two germline ends. Germline CDR1 reads SGHTA; CDR2 reads FQGNSA. This CDR3 region has 16 residues. The CDR3 DNA follows: TGTGCCAGCAGCCAAGACCGACGGAGAACACAAGAGACCCAGTACTTC. Translation gives CASSQDRRRTQETQYF.

The rearrangement joins TRBV19 to TRBJ1-5, with D tentatively TRBD1 (6 bases). V was cut by 3 bases and J by 7 bases, with 13 bases left in between. Germline loops: CDR1 LNHDA, CDR2 SQIVND (reference sequence). This CDR3 comprises 14 residues. CDR3 region: CASSIGGGQQPQHF. CDR3 nucleotide sequence: TGTGCCAGTAGTATCGGGGGGGGCCAACAGCCCCAGCATTTT.

The rearrangement links TRBV28 to TRBJ1-2; no clear D. CDR3 length: 14 residues. Trimming pared 6 bases from V and 3 bases from J, leaving 14 bases between. Germline V CDR1 and CDR2: MDHEN, SYDVKM. Written as DNA, the CDR3 is TGTGCCAGCAGGCCGGGGAGTTTGGACTATGGCTACACCTTC. Protein: CASRPGSLDYGYTF.

The rearrangement links TRBV6-4 to TRBJ1-2; perhaps TRBD1 as D (5 bases). The CDR3 runs 14 residues. The germline V and J ends were trimmed by 3 bases and 13 bases, with 21 bases remaining between them. The germline CDR1 and CDR2 sequences are MRHNA and SNTAGT. The CDR3 DNA follows: TGTGCCAGCAGTGAATTCACAGGAGCCTCTTCCCTCACCTTC. Encoded protein: CASSEFTGASSLTF.

The chain couples TRBV9 to TRBJ2-5, with 9 bases aligning to TRBD1. The CDR3 is made up of 15 amino acids. The junction had 6 bases not matched to a gene; V was cut back by 4 bases and J by 2 bases. CDR1 is SGDLS and CDR2 is YYNGEE in the germline V gene. This chain's CDR3 is CASSTQTGGQETQYF. CDR3 DNA sequence: TGTGCCAGCAGCACACAGACAGGGGGTCAAGAGACCCAGTACTTC.

Comment on this clone: The same CDR3 also results from other DNA sequences found in this sample. The chain couples TRBV3-1 (or the pseudogene TRBV3-2) to TRBJ2-5; 9 bases are shared with TRBD1. Germline CDR1 is LGHDT and CDR2 is YNNKEL (reference sequence). V shed 6 bases, J shed 5 bases, and the junction held 7 bases outside the gene matches. The CDR3 extends over 14 amino acids. The CDR3 sequence: CASSQRGTGETQYF. The CDR3 nucleotides are TGTGCCAGCAGTCAAAGGGGGACAGGGGAGACCCAGTACTTC.

The rearrangement uses TRBV2 and TRBJ2-7; 11 nucleotides match TRBD1. CDR1 SNHLY and CDR2 FYNNEI come from the germline V gene. Trimming took 5 bases from V and 4 from J; bases not matched to a gene: 7. This CDR3 is 15 amino acids long. The CDR3 sequence is CASSPSGTGGYEQYF. The CDR3 bases are TGTGCCAGCAGTCCTTCGGGGACAGGGGGATACGAGCAGTACTTC. The complete variable domain, with remaining parts taken from reference TRBV2 and TRBJ2-7, reads EPEVTQTPSHQVTQMGQEVILRCVPISNHLYFYWYRQILGQKVEFLVSFYNNEISEKSEIFDDQFSVERPDGSNFTLKIRSTKLEDSAMYFCASSPSGTGGYEQYFGPGTRLTVT.

This chain uses TRBV7-8 with TRBJ2-5, with TRBD1 matching over 7 bases. The CDR3 spans 14 residues. The germline V gene encodes CDR1 SGHVS and CDR2 FQNEAQ. V gave up 5 bases and J gave up 0 bases; unmatched junction bases: 3. The CDR3 sequence: CASSPRGYQETQYF. For the CDR3, the DNA is TGTGCCAGCAGCCCCAGGGGGTACCAAGAGACCCAGTACTTC. Drawing the rest from reference TRBV7-8 and TRBJ2-5, the complete variable domain is GAGVSQSPRYKVAKRGQDVALRCDPISGHVSLFWYQQALGQGPEFLTYFQNEAQLDKSGLPSDRFFAERPEGSVSTLKIQRTQQEDSAVYLCASSPRGYQETQYFGPGTRLLVL.

The rearrangement joins TRBV3-1 (or the pseudogene TRBV3-2) to TRBJ2-4; 11 bases line up with TRBD2. Unmatched junction bases numbered 10, after V lost 5 bases and J lost 7 bases. Germline-derived CDR1 and CDR2 are LGHDT and YNNKEL (reference sequence). This CDR3 has 16 amino acids. CDR3 amino acids: CASSSGTSGVLNIQYF. CDR3 bases: TGTGCCAGCAGCTCCGGGACTAGCGGAGTCCTGAACATTCAGTACTTC.

V gene TRBV2 combines with J gene TRBJ2-5, with TRBD1 identical over 9 bases. From germline, CDR1 is SNHLY and CDR2 FYNNEI. CDR3 length: 13 amino acids. With 7 bases clipped from V and 3 bases from J, the junction kept 3 bases outside the gene matches. The CDR3 DNA reads TGTGCCAGCAAGGGACAGGGAAAAGAGACCCAGTACTTC. The encoded protein is CASKGQGKETQYF.

This clone was found once. The chain recombines TRBV7-3 with TRBJ1-5; perhaps TRBD1 as D (5 bases). CDR1 is SGHTA, CDR2 FQGTGA, per germline. V lost 5 bases, J lost 5 bases, and 13 bases lay in between. The CDR3 has 14 amino acids. The CDR3 sequence: CASSVQGEDQPQHF. CDR3 DNA sequence: TGTGCCAGCAGCGTCCAGGGTGAGGATCAGCCCCAGCATTTT.

The chain is built from TRBV12-3 or TRBV12-4 and TRBJ1-2; D is undetermined. Trimming left V 7 bases short and J 0 bases short, with 9 bases between. The CDR3 spans 13 residues. The chain's CDR3 is CASKETANYGYTF. DNA of the CDR3: TGTGCCAGCAAAGAAACAGCTAACTATGGCTACACCTTC.

The V and J genes are TRBV29-1 and TRBJ2-3; TRBD1 is a possible D gene (6 bases). Germline CDR1 SQVTM, CDR2 ANQGSEA. V lost 7 bases, J lost 3 bases, and 17 bases lay in between. The CDR3 has 14 residues. Written as DNA, the CDR3 is TGCAGCGCCCAGGGGAGCTTTAGGACAGATACGCAGTATTTT. As protein: CSAQGSFRTDTQYF.

The genes are TRBV5-1 and TRBJ2-1; TRBD2 is a possible D gene (6 bases). The V gene lost 3 bases and the J gene lost 5 bases, with 12 bases spanning the gap. The CDR3 has 14 amino acids. Germline CDR1 is SGHRS and CDR2 is YFSETQ. The CDR3 spells CASSWGERDNEQFF. CDR3 coding DNA: TGCGCCAGCAGCTGGGGGGAGAGGGACAATGAGCAGTTCTTC.

V and J are TRBV6-5 and TRBJ2-7; D might be TRBD1 (5 bases). The CDR3 loop spans 15 amino acids. Germline loops: CDR1 MNHEY, CDR2 SVGAGI. V was pared by 6 bases and J by 3 bases, with 18 bases between. The CDR3 here is CASSHRTPGFYEQYF. Here the CDR3 DNA reads TGTGCCAGCAGCCATAGGACACCCGGCTTCTACGAGCAGTACTTC.

The rearrangement joins TRBV2 to TRBJ1-1, with 8 positions matching TRBD1. The CDR3 length is 16 residues. J gave up 6 bases and V 9 bases, and 18 bases lay outside the gene matches. Germline V CDR1 and CDR2: SNHLY, FYNNEI. CDR3 DNA sequence: TGTGCCAGAGGGTCAAATCAGGGGGCGCTTCCCGCTGAAGCTTTCTTT. Amino acid sequence: CARGSNQGALPAEAFF.

The CDR3 DNA sequence: TGTGCCAGCAGCCCCGGGACAGGGGCTAACTATGGCTACACCTTC. Translating gives CASSPGTGANYGYTF. The chain is built from TRBV7-9 and TRBJ1-2, with 10 bases that match TRBD1. This CDR3 has 15 amino acids. Germline trimming cut 5 bases from V and 0 bases from J; bases unmatched to any gene: 3. CDR1 SEHNR and CDR2 FQNEAQ come from the germline V gene (reference sequence). Using reference TRBV7-9 and TRBJ1-2 for the parts outside the CDR3, the full variable domain is DTGVSQNPRHKITKRGQNVTFRCDPISEHNRLYWYRQTLGQGPEFLTYFQNEAQLEKSRLLSDRFSAERPKGSFSTLEIQRTEQGDSAMYLCASSPGTGANYGYTFGSGTRLTVV.

The chain joins TRBV5-6 to TRBJ1-3, with 7 bases lining up with TRBD1. V gave up 4 bases and J gave up 2 bases; unmatched junction bases: 15. Germline CDR1 reads SGHDT; CDR2 reads YYEEEE. This CDR3 has 18 residues. The CDR3 here is CASSRLDRLYSAGNTIYF. DNA of the CDR3: TGTGCCAGCAGCCGGCTGGACAGGCTATACTCTGCTGGAAACACCATATATTTT.

This chain uses TRBV3-1 (or the pseudogene TRBV3-2) with TRBJ1-1; unclear D gene. Per germline, CDR1 LGHDT and CDR2 YNNKEL (reference sequence). The V gene lost 1 base and the J gene lost 12 bases, with 15 bases spanning the gap. The CDR3 is 13 residues long. The CDR3, as DNA: TGTGCCAGCAGCCAAGGCGGAATCGGGGTAACTTTCTTT. Protein product: CASSQGGIGVTFF.

CDR3 protein: CASRGLAGLQETQYF. The CDR3 DNA sequence: TGTGCCAGCAGGGGACTAGCGGGGCTCCAAGAGACCCAGTACTTC. V and J are TRBV6-5 and TRBJ2-5, with 13 bases aligning to TRBD2. The CDR3 has 15 residues. CDR1 MNHEY and CDR2 SVGAGI come from the germline V gene. With V trimmed by 6 bases and J by 1 base, 2 bases remained unmatched.

The rearrangement joins TRBV24-1 to TRBJ2-5, with a weak D call TRBD1 (6 bases). The CDR3 length is 15 residues. CDR1 KGHDR and CDR2 SFDVKD come from the germline V gene. Trimming took off 4 bases at V and 0 bases at J, with 11 bases between the two ends. As DNA, the CDR3 is TGTGCCACCAGTGACCTTACAGGGTACCAAGAGACCCAGTACTTC. Translation gives CATSDLTGYQETQYF.

This clone was detected once. The genes are TRBV19 and TRBJ2-2, with TRBD1 matching 10 bases. Germline loops: CDR1 LNHDA, CDR2 SQIVND (reference sequence). This CDR3 contains 15 residues. With 3 bases clipped from V and 3 bases from J, the junction kept 1 base outside the gene matches. CDR3 amino acids: CASSIGQGDTGELFF. The CDR3 region has the DNA TGTGCCAGTAGTATCGGACAGGGGGACACCGGGGAGCTGTTTTTT.

This clone was detected a few times. The rearrangement links TRBV5-1 to TRBJ1-1, with 11 nucleotides matching TRBD1. Germline V lookup: CDR1 SGHRS, CDR2 YFSETQ. This CDR3 region has 15 residues. Trimming removed 4 bases from V and 3 bases from J; junction bases left unmatched: 5. CDR3 region: CASSPDRGPHTEAFF. Written as DNA, the CDR3 is TGCGCCAGCAGCCCGGACAGGGGGCCGCACACTGAAGCTTTCTTT.

The chain uses TRBV18 and TRBJ1-5, with D possibly being TRBD1 (6 bases). Per germline, CDR1 KGHSH and CDR2 LQKENI. The CDR3 consists of 14 residues. Trimming pared 4 bases from V and 7 bases from J, leaving 14 bases between. The CDR3 spells CASSLQGEGQPQHF. In DNA, the CDR3 is TGTGCCAGCTCACTACAGGGAGAAGGCCAGCCCCAGCATTTT.

V and J are TRBV6-5 and TRBJ1-2; 9 bases are shared with TRBD1. CDR3 length: 14 residues. Germline trimming cut 6 bases from V and 3 bases from J; bases unmatched to any gene: 5. Germline-derived CDR1 and CDR2 are MNHEY and SVGAGI. CDR3 in DNA: TGTGCCAGCAGCAGGACAGGGGTCTACTATGGCTACACCTTC. This gives the protein CASSRTGVYYGYTF.

V and J are TRBV5-1 and TRBJ2-5; D is unresolved. Trimming stripped 0 bases from V and 4 bases from J, with 7 bases between. This CDR3 has 13 amino acids. From germline, CDR1 is SGHRS and CDR2 YFSETQ. The CDR3 nucleotides are TGCGCCAGCAGCTTGGTGCTAGGAGAGACCCAGTACTTC. It yields the protein CASSLVLGETQYF. Together with reference TRBV5-1 and TRBJ2-5, the CDR3 gives the full variable domain: KAGVTQTPRYLIKTRGQQVTLSCSPISGHRSVSWYQQTPGQGLQFLFEYFSETQRNKGNFPGRFSGRQFSNSRSEMNVSTLELGDSALYLCASSLVLGETQYFGPGTRLLVL.

This chain links TRBV19 with TRBJ1-2; TRBD1 is a possible D gene (5 bases). CDR1 and CDR2 (germline): LNHDA, SQIVND (reference sequence). CDR3 length: 18 residues. Trimming left V 1 base short and J 6 bases short, with 24 bases between. DNA for the CDR3: TGTGCCAGTAGTATAGGATCGGGTTGGGCAGGGTCGCGCCATGGCTACACCTTC. It is translated as CASSIGSGWAGSRHGYTF.